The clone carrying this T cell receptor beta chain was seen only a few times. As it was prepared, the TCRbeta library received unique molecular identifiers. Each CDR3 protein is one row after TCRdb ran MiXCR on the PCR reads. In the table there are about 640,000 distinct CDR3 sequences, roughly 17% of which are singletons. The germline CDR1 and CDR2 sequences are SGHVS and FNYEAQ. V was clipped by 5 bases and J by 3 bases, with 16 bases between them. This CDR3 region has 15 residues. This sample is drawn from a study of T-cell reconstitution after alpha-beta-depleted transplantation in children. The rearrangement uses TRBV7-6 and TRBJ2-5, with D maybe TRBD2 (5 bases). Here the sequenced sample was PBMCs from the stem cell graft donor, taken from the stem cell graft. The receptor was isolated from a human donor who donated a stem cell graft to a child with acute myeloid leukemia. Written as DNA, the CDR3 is TGTGCCAGCAGCGATGGGCCCCGGCGGGAAGAGACCCAGTACTTC. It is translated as CASSDGPRREETQYF.